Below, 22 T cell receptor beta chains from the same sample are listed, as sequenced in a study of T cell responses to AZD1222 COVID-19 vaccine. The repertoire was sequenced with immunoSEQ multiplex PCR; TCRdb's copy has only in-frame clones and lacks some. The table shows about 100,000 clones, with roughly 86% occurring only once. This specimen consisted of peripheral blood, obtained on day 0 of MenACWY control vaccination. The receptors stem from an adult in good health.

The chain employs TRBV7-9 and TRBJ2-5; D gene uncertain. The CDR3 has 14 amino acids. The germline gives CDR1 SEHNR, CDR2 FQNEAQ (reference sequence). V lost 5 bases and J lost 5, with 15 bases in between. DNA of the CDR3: TGTGCCAGCAGCCTCCCGGTCTCCCGGGAGACCCAGTACTTC. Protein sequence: CASSLPVSRETQYF.

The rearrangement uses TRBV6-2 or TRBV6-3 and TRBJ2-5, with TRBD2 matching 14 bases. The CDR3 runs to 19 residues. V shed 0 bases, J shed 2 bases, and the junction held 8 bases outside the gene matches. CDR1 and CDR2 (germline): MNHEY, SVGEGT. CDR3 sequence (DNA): TGTGCCAGCAGTTACTCGGGACTAGCGGGGGCCGGGGGTCAAGAGACCCAGTACTTC. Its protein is CASSYSGLAGAGGQETQYF.

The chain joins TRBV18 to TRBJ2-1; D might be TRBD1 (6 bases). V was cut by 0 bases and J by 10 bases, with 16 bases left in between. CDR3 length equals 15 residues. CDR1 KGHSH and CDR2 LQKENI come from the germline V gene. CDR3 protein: CASSPPGQGIQEQFF. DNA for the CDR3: TGTGCCAGCTCACCACCGGGGCAGGGGATTCAGGAGCAGTTCTTC.

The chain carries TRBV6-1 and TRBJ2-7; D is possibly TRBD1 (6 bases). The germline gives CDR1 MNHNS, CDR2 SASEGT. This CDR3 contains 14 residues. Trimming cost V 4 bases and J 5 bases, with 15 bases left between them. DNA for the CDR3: TGTGCCAGCAGTGGAGCCCAGGGGAACGACGAGCAGTACTTC. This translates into CASSGAQGNDEQYF.

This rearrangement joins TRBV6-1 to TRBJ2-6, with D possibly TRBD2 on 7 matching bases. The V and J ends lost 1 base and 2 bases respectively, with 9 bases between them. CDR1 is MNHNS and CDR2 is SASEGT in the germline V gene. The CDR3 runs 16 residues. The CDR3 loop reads CASSEGGGAGANVLTF. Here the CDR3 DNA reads TGTGCCAGCAGTGAAGGGGGGGGCGCTGGGGCCAACGTCCTGACTTTC.

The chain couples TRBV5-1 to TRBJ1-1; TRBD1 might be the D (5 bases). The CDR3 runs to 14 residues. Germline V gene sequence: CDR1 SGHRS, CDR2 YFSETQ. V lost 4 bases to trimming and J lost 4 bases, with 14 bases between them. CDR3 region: CASSQTGRSTEAFF. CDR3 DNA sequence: TGCGCCAGCAGCCAAACAGGACGGAGCACTGAAGCTTTCTTT.

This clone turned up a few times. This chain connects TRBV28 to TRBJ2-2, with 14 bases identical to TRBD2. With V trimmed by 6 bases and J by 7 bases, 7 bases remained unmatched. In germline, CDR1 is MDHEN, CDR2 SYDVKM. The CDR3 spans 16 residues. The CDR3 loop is CASRQPGLAGVGELFF. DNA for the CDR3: TGTGCCAGCAGACAACCGGGACTAGCGGGGGTCGGGGAGCTGTTTTTT.

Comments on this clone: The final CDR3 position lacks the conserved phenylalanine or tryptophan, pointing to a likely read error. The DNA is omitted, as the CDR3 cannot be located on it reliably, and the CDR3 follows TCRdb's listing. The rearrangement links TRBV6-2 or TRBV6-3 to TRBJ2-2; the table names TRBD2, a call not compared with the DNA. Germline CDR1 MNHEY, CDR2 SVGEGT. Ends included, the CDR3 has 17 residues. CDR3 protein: CASSSQREGKRPGSCFR.

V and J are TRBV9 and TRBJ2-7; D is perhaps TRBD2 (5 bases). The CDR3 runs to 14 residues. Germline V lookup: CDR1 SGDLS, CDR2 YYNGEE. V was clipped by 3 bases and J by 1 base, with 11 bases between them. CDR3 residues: CASSARGVSYEQYF. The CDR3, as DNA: TGTGCCAGCAGCGCCCGGGGTGTATCCTACGAGCAGTACTTC.

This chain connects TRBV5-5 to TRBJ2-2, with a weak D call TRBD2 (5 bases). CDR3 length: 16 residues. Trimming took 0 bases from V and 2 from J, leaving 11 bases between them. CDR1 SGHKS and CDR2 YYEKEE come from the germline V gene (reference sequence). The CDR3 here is CASSLAGGINTGELFF. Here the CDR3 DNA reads TGTGCCAGCAGCTTGGCCGGAGGTATTAACACCGGGGAGCTGTTTTTT.

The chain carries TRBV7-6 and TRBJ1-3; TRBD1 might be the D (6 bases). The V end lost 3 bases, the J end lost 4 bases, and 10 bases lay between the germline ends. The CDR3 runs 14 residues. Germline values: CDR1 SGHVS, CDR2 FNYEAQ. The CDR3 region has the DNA TGTGCCAGCAGCTTGGGGGGACACGGAAACACCATATATTTT. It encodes CASSLGGHGNTIYF.

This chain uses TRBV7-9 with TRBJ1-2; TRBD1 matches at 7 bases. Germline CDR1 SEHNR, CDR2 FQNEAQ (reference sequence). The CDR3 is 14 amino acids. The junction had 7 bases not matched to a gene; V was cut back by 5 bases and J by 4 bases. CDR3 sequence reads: CASSQVEGAYGYTF. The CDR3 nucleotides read TGTGCCAGCAGCCAGGTGGAGGGGGCCTATGGCTACACCTTC.

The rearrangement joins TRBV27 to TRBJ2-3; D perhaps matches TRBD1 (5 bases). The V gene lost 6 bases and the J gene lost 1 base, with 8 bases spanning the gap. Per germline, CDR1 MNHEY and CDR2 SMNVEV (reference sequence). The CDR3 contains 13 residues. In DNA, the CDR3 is TGTGCCAGCAGGTGGGGCGGCACAGATACGCAGTATTTT. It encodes CASRWGGTDTQYF.

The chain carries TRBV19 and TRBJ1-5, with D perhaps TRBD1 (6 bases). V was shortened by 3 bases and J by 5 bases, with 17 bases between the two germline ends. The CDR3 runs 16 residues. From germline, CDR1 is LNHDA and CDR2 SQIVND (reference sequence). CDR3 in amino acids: CASSIRQGLVDQPQHF. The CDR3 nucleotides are TGTGCCAGTAGTATTCGTCAGGGGCTCGTGGATCAGCCCCAGCATTTT.

CDR3 nucleotides: TGTGCCAGCAGTGAAGGCCCCGACGGGGGCTACACCTTC. Its translation is CASSEGPDGGYTF. The chain is built from TRBV2 and TRBJ1-2; D is unresolved. Trimming pared 1 base from V and 8 bases from J, leaving 11 bases between. This CDR3 has 13 residues. Germline CDR1 is SNHLY and CDR2 is FYNNEI.

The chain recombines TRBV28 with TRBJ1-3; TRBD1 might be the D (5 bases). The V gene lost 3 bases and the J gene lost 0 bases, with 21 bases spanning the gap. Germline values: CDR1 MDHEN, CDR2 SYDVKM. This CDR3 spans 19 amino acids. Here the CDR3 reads CASSFVERDGFSSGNTIYF. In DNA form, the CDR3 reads TGTGCCAGCAGTTTCGTGGAGCGGGACGGTTTTAGCTCTGGAAACACCATATATTTT.

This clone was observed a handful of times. CDR3 loop: CASSVPRTDITDTQYF. The CDR3 DNA reads as TGTGCCAGCAGCGTACCCAGGACAGATATCACAGATACGCAGTATTTT. The chain carries TRBV9 and TRBJ2-3; D may be TRBD1 (6 bases). Trimming stripped 1 base from V and 2 bases from J, with 14 bases between. Germline CDR1 and CDR2: SGDLS and YYNGEE. The CDR3 has 16 amino acids.

CDR3 nucleotide sequence: TGTGCCAGCAGCTTAGCAACAGGGGTCGGAAACACCATATATTTT. Translation: CASSLATGVGNTIYF. The chain recombines TRBV7-2 with TRBJ1-3; TRBD1 agrees at 7 bases. The germline CDR1 and CDR2 sequences are SGHTA and FQGNSA. V shed 0 bases, J shed 4 bases, and the junction held 3 bases outside the gene matches. The CDR3 covers 15 residues. Supplemented by reference TRBV7-2 and TRBJ1-3, the full variable domain reads GAGVSQSPSNKVTEKGKDVELRCDPISGHTALYWYRQSLGQGLEFLIYFQGNSAPDKSGLPSDRFSAERTGGSVSTLTIQRTQQEDSAVYLCASSLATGVGNTIYFGEGSWLTVV.

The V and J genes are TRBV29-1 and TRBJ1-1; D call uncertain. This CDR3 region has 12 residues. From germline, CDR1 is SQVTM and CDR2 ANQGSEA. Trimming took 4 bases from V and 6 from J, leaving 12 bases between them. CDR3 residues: CSVVGYVAEAFF. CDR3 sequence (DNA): TGCAGCGTTGTAGGGTATGTCGCTGAAGCTTTCTTT.

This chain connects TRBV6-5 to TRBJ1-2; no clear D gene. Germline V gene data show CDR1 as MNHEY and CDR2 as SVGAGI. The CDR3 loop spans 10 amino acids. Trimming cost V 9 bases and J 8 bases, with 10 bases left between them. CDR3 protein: CASPLGGYTF. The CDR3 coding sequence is TGTGCCAGTCCCCTGGGCGGCTACACCTTC.

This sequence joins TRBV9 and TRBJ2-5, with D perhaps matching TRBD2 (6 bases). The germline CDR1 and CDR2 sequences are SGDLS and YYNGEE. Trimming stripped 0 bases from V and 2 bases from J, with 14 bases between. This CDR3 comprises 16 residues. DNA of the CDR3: TGTGCCAGCAGCGTAGCTACCGGGAGCGCTCAAGAGACCCAGTACTTC. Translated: CASSVATGSAQETQYF.

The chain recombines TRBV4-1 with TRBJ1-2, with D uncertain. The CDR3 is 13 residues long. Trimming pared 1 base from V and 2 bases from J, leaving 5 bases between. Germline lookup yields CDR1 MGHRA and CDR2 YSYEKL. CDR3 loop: CASSQVRNYGYTF. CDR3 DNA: TGCGCCAGCAGCCAAGTCCGGAACTATGGCTACACCTTC.